These 21 T cell receptor beta chains came from one sample sequenced in a study of CXCR3-negative and CXCR3-positive naive CD8 T cells. Libraries of TRB cDNA were made by 5' RACE and carried UMIs. TCRdb reprocessed the 5' RACE reads, keeping one entry per CDR3 protein, no DNA. The sample holds under 70,000 distinct CDR3 sequences. The specimen was memory CD8+ T cells from blood. All receptors derive from a human donor in good health. Some clones in this sample may be carry-over from other donors' samples.

The chain recombines TRBV4-3 with TRBJ2-5. In germline, CDR1 is LGHNA, CDR2 YSLEER. This CDR3 comprises 14 residues. The CDR3 loop reads CASSQDLGTETQYF.

V gene TRBV29-1 combines with J gene TRBJ2-1; TCRdb selects TRBD2, and the lack of DNA leaves this call unchecked. CDR1 is SQVTM, CDR2 ANQGSEA, per germline. The CDR3 runs 15 residues. CDR3 sequence: CSVESEEREGNEQFF.

The chain is built from TRBV18 and TRBJ2-4; TCRdb lists TRBD1, though no DNA is available to test this call. Looked up from germline, CDR1 is KGHSH and CDR2 is LQKENI. This CDR3 is built from 17 residues. The CDR3 region is CASSTDRVQLAKNIQYF.

The genes are TRBV29-1 and TRBJ2-6; no DNA is available, so the TRBD1 call from TCRdb remains unchecked. Germline lookup yields CDR1 SQVTM and CDR2 ANQGSEA. The CDR3 consists of 16 residues. The CDR3 here is CSVVGGPSSGANVLTF.

The V gene is TRBV10-3, the J gene TRBJ2-4; TCRdb reports TRBD2, a call that lacks DNA to check it against. Germline-derived CDR1 and CDR2 are ENHRY and SYGVKD. There are 12 residues in the CDR3. CDR3 in amino acids: CAISDGENIQYF.

The chain links TRBV10-3 to TRBJ2-5. Germline lookup yields CDR1 ENHRY and CDR2 SYGVKD. CDR3 length: 15 amino acids. CDR3 protein: CAISGQWVPQETQYF.

This chain uses TRBV25-1 with TRBJ2-3; no DNA is available, so the TRBD1 call from TCRdb remains unchecked. CDR3 size: 16 residues. Per germline, CDR1 MGHDK and CDR2 SYGVNS. CDR3 loop: CASSEWRTGAADTQYF.

This chain joins TRBV7-9 and TRBJ2-5; TCRdb's D gene call, TRBD2, goes unchecked for lack of DNA. Germline V CDR1 and CDR2: SEHNR, FQNEAQ (reference sequence). This CDR3 contains 16 residues. CDR3 residues: CASSSVLAGVQETQYF.

The CDR3 sequence: CASSLRLAGLYNEQFF. The V gene is TRBV7-3, the J gene TRBJ2-1; TCRdb names TRBD2, which stays unverified in the absence of DNA. Germline-derived CDR1 and CDR2 are SGHTA and FQGTGA. The CDR3 totals 16 residues.

The rearrangement joins TRBV4-3 to TRBJ2-7; there is no DNA to check the TCRdb D call of TRBD1. CDR3 length: 14 amino acids. CDR1 is LGHNA and CDR2 is YSLEER in the germline V gene. This CDR3 reads CASSQARGPYEQYF.

This sequence joins TRBV9 and TRBJ2-3; TCRdb proposes TRBD2, but this gene call is untestable without DNA. The germline gives CDR1 SGDLS, CDR2 YYNGEE. This CDR3 is built from 17 residues. CDR3 sequence reads: CASSAPGLAGGPDTQYF.

The chain has TRBV5-1 and TRBJ1-1. Germline loops: CDR1 SGHRS, CDR2 YFSETQ. The CDR3 runs to 13 residues. The CDR3 loop is CASSWLGGAEAFF.

The V call is TRBV12-3 or TRBV12-4, the J call TRBJ2-5; TCRdb's D gene call, TRBD1, goes unchecked for lack of DNA. The CDR3 runs 12 residues. The CDR3 is CASSSDRETQYF.

The chain combines TRBV4-1 with TRBJ2-7; the D call of TRBD2 rests on TCRdb alone, since no DNA is present to check it. This CDR3 comprises 15 residues. Germline CDR1 is MGHRA and CDR2 is YSYEKL. The CDR3 region is CASSPGTSGSYEQYF.

This chain links TRBV2 with TRBJ2-7; TCRdb's D call of TRBD2 is untestable without DNA. The germline gives CDR1 SNHLY, CDR2 FYNNEI. CDR3 length: 12 residues. This chain's CDR3 is CAAGTNPYEQYF.

The rearrangement joins TRBV6-2 or TRBV6-3 to TRBJ2-5. CDR1 and CDR2 (germline): MNHEY, SVGEGT. The CDR3 covers 12 residues. The CDR3 protein is CASSVDLETQYF.

This chain uses TRBV29-1 with TRBJ1-2; the TCRdb call, TRBD1, lacks DNA for checking. The CDR3 loop spans 15 amino acids. Germline V gene data show CDR1 as SQVTM and CDR2 as ANQGSEA. CDR3 protein: CSVEDFLGQGYGYTF.

The V and J genes are TRBV29-1 and TRBJ2-1; TCRdb proposes TRBD2, but this gene call is untestable without DNA. Germline V gene data show CDR1 as SQVTM and CDR2 as ANQGSEA. The CDR3 has 14 amino acids. CDR3 loop: CSVASGSTYNEQFF.

CDR3 region: CASSESGGETQYF. V and J are TRBV2 and TRBJ2-5; there is no DNA to check the TCRdb D call of TRBD2. CDR3 size: 13 residues. The germline gives CDR1 SNHLY, CDR2 FYNNEI.

This chain connects TRBV25-1 to TRBJ2-5; TCRdb selects TRBD2, and the lack of DNA leaves this call unchecked. The CDR3 runs 19 residues. CDR1 is MGHDK, CDR2 SYGVNS, per germline. The CDR3 loop reads CASSEYASQREALSETQYF.

The chain combines TRBV7-8 with TRBJ1-3; the TCRdb D gene call, TRBD1, has no DNA to confirm it. Germline V gene sequence: CDR1 SGHVS, CDR2 FQNEAQ. The CDR3 contains 19 residues. The CDR3: CASSTVFGVPTGEPNTIYF.